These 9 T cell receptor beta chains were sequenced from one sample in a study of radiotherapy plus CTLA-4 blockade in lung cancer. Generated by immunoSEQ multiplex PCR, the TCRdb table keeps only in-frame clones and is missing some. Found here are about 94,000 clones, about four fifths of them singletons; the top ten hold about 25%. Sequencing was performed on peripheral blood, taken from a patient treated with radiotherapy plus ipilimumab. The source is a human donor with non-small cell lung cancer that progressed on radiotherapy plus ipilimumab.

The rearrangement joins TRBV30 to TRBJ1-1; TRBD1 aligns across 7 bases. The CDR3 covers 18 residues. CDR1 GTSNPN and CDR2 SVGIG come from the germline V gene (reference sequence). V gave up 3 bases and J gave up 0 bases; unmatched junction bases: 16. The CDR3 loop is CAWRDPRGIDRVNTEAFF. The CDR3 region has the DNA TGTGCCTGGAGAGACCCCCGTGGGATTGACAGGGTGAACACTGAAGCTTTCTTT.

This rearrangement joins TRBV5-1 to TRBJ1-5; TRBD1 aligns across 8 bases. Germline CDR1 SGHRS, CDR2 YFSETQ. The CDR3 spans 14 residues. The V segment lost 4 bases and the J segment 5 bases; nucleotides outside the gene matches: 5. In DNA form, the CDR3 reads TGCGCCAGCAGCCCAGGGGGCACGGATCAGCCCCAGCATTTT. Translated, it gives CASSPGGTDQPQHF.

The CDR3 spells CASSPASAQNYEQYF. The CDR3 DNA follows: TGTGCCAGCAGCCCCGCCAGTGCACAAAACTACGAGCAGTACTTC. The chain employs TRBV28 and TRBJ2-7; D is undetermined. The CDR3 is 15 residues long. CDR1 is MDHEN, CDR2 SYDVKM, per germline. V was clipped by 6 bases and J by 3 bases, with 18 bases between them.

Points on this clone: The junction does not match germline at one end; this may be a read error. CDR3 loop: CASSLAGVKHEQYF. The CDR3 nucleotides are TGTGCCAGCAGCCTAGCGGGAGTGAAACACGAGCAGTACTTC. The V and J genes are TRBV7-9 and TRBJ2-7; 10 bases agree with TRBD2. Looked up from germline, CDR1 is SEHNR and CDR2 is FQNEAQ (reference sequence). The CDR3 sequence is 14 residues long.

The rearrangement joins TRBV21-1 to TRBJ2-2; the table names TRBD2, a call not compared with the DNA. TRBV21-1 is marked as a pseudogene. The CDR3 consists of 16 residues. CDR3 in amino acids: CASSARLAGNTGELFF. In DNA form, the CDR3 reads TGTGCCAGCAGCGCGCGACTAGCGGGTAACACCGGGGAGCTGTTTTTT.

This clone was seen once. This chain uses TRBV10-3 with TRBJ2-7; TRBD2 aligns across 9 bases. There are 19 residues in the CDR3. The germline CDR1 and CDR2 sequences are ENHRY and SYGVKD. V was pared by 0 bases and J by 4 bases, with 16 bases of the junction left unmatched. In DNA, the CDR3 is TGTGCCATCAGTGAGTCGTTACCGGCTAGCGGGAAACGGGGTTACGAGCAGTACTTC. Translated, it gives CAISESLPASGKRGYEQYF.

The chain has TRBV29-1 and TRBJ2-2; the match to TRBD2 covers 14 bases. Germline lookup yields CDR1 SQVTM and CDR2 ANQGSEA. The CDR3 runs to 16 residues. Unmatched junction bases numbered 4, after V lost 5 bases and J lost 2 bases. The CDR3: CSVSGTSGSNTGELFF. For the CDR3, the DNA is TGCAGCGTTTCCGGGACTAGCGGGAGTAACACCGGGGAGCTGTTTTTT.

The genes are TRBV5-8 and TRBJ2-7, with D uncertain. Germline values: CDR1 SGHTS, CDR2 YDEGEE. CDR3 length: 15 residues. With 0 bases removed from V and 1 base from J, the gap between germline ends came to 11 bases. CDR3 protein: CASSLGQQLSYEQYF. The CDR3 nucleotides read TGTGCCAGCAGCTTGGGGCAGCAACTATCCTACGAGCAGTACTTC.

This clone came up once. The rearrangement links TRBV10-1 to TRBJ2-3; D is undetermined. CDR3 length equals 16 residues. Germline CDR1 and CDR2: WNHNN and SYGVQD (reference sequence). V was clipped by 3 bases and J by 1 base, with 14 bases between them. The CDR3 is CASSERSSLGTDTQYF. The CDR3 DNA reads TGCGCCAGCAGTGAAAGGTCCTCGCTTGGCACAGATACGCAGTATTTT.